This T cell receptor beta chain was profiled in a study of shared clonotypes between healthy human individuals. CDR1 SGHTA and CDR2 FQGTGA come from the germline V gene. The V end lost 0 bases, the J end lost 5 bases, and 8 bases lay between the germline ends. This CDR3 spans 14 amino acids. The unsorted PBMC replicate PCRs were performed with about 0.3 ug DNA, around 29,000 T cell genomes. Libraries were prepared by immunoSEQ multiplex PCR; TCRdb keeps only in-frame clonotypes and omits some of them. Here the sample spans about 470,000 clones, about four fifths being singletons. General study results and limits: An expected dependence of interdonor clonotype sharing on sequencing depth was noted.

To note about this clone: Its antigen is not known.

V and J are TRBV7-3 and TRBJ2-1, with D unclear. The sequenced material came from PBMCs. This receptor was obtained from a woman aged 40 to 50 in good health. Some clones in this sample may be carry-over from other donors' samples. Here the CDR3 DNA reads TGTGCCAGCAGCTTAACAAAGGGTAACAATGAGCAGTTCTTC. Its translation is CASSLTKGNNEQFF.